What follows describes a single T cell receptor (beta chain). This CDR3 comprises 14 residues. V was cut by 1 base and J by 6 bases, with 12 bases left in between. Germline CDR1 reads MNHNS; CDR2 reads SASEGT. These data belong to a study of blood T cell repertoires in COVID-19. Across the study: Donors in the United States, Italy and Spain gave samples during acute or convalescent COVID-19. The analysed material was cDNA or gDNA that came from T cells, B-cell-depleted T cells, or PBMCs.

Under the authors' procedure: Cell counts per sample came from amplifying reference gene primers. Sequencing used immunoSEQ multiplex PCR; TCRdb keeps in-frame clones, though not all of them. For V, J and clone size, that table is used; D and trimming come from the DNA. The sample consists of 150,000 to 200,000 clones, under 80% of them appearing once. The chain combines TRBV6-1 with TRBJ1-1, with a weak D call TRBD1 (5 bases). Sample: peripheral blood. This TCR came from a woman older than 75 with acute or convalescent COVID-19. The CDR3 sequence is CASSEVGEGAEAFF. The CDR3 DNA reads as TGTGCCAGCAGTGAAGTAGGGGAAGGCGCTGAAGCTTTCTTT.